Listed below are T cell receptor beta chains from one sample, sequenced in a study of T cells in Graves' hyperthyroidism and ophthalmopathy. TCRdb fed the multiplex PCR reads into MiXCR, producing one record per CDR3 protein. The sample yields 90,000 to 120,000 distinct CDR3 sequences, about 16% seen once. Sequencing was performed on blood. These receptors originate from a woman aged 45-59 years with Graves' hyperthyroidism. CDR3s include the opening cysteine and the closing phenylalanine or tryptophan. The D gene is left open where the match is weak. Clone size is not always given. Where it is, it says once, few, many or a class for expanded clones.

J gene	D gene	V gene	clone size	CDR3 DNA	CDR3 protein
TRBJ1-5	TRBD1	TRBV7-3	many	TGTGCCAGCAGCGCCACAGGGGGCACTCAGCCCCAGCATTTT	CASSATGGTQPQHF
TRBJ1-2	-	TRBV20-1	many	TGCAGTGCTTATACCGCAGCCGACTATGGCTACACCTTC	CSAYTAADYGYTF
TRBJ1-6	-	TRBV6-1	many	TGTGCCAGCAGTGAATGGGCAGCTTCACCCCTCCACTTT	CASSEWAASPLHF
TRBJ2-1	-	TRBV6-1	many	TGTGCCTTTAGATGGGGGCACCTGTTCTTC	CAFRWGHLFF
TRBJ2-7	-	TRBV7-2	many	TGTGCCAGCAGCTTAGACATTTTCTCCTACGAGCAGTACTTC	CASSLDIFSYEQYF
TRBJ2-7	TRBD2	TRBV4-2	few	TGTGCCAGCAGCCCCGGGACTAGCGGGAGGGGGGACGAGCAGTACTTC	CASSPGTSGRGDEQYF
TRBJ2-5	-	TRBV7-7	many	TGTGCTAGCAGCTTAACGCCCGGGACTCGGGAGACCCAGTACTTC	CASSLTPGTRETQYF
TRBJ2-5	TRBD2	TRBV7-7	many	TGTGCTAGCAGCCGACTAGCGGGAGGGGTCAATCAAGAGACCCAGTACTTC	CASSRLAGGVNQETQYF
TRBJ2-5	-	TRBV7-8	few	TGTGCCAGCAGCTTTCAGGGTTGGGAGACCCAGTACTTC	CASSFQGWETQYF
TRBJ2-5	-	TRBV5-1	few	TGCGCCAGCAGCTCCCCGGGGCGAGTGGAGACCCAGTACTTC	CASSSPGRVETQYF
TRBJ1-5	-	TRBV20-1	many	TGCAGTGCTAGAGATCGGCGGTTAGGCGAGAGGAATCAGCCCCAGCATTTT	CSARDRRLGERNQPQHF
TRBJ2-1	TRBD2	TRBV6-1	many	TGTGCCAGCAGTGAAAGCGGGGGGTTTAGGGATGAGCAGTTCTTC	CASSESGGFRDEQFF
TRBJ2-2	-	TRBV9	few	TGTGCCAGCAGCGTAGGAACGGGAACCGGGGAGCTGTTTTTT	CASSVGTGTGELFF
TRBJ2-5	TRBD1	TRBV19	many	TGTGCCAGTAGTATTCTGGGGACAGGGGTAGAGACCCAGTACTTC	CASSILGTGVETQYF
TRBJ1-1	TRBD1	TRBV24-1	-	TGTGCCAGCAGCTCCGACAGGGAATTTGCTGAAGCTTTCTTT	CASSSDREFAEAFF
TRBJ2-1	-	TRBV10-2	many	TGCGCCAGCAACCCCGGGCCCTCCTACAATGAGCAGTTCTTC	CASNPGPSYNEQFF
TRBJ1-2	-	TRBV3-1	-	TGTGCCAGCAGCCAAGTAGTGGGATATGGCTACACCTTC	CASSQVVGYGYTF
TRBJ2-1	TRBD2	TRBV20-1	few	TGCAGTGCCCCCGGGACCGGGACTAGCGGGAGTGGTGAGCAGTTCTTC	CSAPGTGTSGSGEQFF
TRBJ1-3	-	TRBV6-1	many	TGTGCCAGCAGCCTGGACAGCCACTCTGGAAACACCATATATTTT	CASSLDSHSGNTIYF
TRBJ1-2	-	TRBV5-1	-	TGCGCCAGCAGCCCGGCGGATAAGACGGGCGTCACTAACTATGGCTACACCTTC	CASSPADKTGVTNYGYTF
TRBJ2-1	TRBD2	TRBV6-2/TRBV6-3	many	TGTGCCAGCAGTTACGATTCTATATCTAGCGGGAGGCACGACAGTGAGCAGTTCTTC	CASSYDSISSGRHDSEQFF
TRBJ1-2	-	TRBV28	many	TGTGCCAGCAGTCCGGAGATAGGGCCGGGGGATGGCTACACCTTC	CASSPEIGPGDGYTF
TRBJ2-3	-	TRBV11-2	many	TGTGCCAGCAGCCCCGCGGATACGCAGTATTTT	CASSPADTQYF
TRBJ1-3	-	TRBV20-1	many	TGCAGTGCTAGGGGTCAGGGCGATACTGGAAACACCATATATTTT	CSARGQGDTGNTIYF
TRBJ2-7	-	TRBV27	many	TGTGCCAGCAGTACCCTGGCAGCCTTAGGTGAGCAGTACTTC	CASSTLAALGEQYF
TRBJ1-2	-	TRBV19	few	TGTGCCAGTAGTACGAGACTTGCAGATAACTATGGCTACACCTTC	CASSTRLADNYGYTF
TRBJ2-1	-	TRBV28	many	TGTGCCAGCAGTTTTGGGCGGGGTCGCTCCTACAATGAGCAGTTCTTC	CASSFGRGRSYNEQFF
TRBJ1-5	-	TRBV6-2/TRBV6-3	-	TGTGCCAGCAGTTACTCAGGGATCGATCAGCCCCAGCATTTT	CASSYSGIDQPQHF
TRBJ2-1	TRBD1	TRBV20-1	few	TGCAGTGCTAGACTTTTCCCCGGGACAGGAGGTAATGAGCAGTTCTTC	CSARLFPGTGGNEQFF
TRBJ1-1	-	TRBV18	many	TGTGCCAGCTCACCACGAACAGGGATCCCCACTGAAGCTTTCTTT	CASSPRTGIPTEAFF
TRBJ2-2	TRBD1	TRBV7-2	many	TGTGCCAGCAGGCGCCTCGGGACAGGGATCGGGGAGCTGTTTTTT	CASRRLGTGIGELFF
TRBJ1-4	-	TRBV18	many	TGTGCCAGCTCAACCCAACATGGGACCGGCGAAAAACTGTTTTTT	CASSTQHGTGEKLFF
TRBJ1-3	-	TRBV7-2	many	TGTGCCAGCAGCTCAGAGGTCGGAAACACCATATATTTT	CASSSEVGNTIYF